What follows is one TCR beta chain and its context. Profiling relied on immunoSEQ multiplex PCR, and the TCRdb table lists in-frame clones only, not all of them. This sample has about 330,000 clones, with roughly 91% found just once. This sample is drawn from a study of shared clonotypes between healthy human individuals. The TCR was taken from a man aged 18 to 35 in good health. Specimen: memory CD8+ T cells sorted from blood. Subset indicated: CD45RO+ cells pooled with CCR7-negative TemRA cells.

CDR3 DNA: TGTGCCAGCAGTTTATGGGCGGGGGGGCCTGTAGAGACCCAGTACTTC. Translating it yields CASSLWAGGPVETQYF. The J gene is TRBJ2-5, the V gene TRBV27, with TRBD2 identical over 9 bases. CDR1 and CDR2 (germline): MNHEY, SMNVEV (reference sequence). This CDR3 contains 16 residues. Trimming cost V 1 base and J 4 bases; bases outside gene matches: 7.